This TCR beta chain stems from a study of a mutant IDH1 vaccine in newly diagnosed glioma. Study overall: Vaccination was launched 4-6 weeks after radiotherapy alone, or with temozolomide cycles. Patients were pretreated with radiotherapy, temozolomide, or both, mostly both.

A remark on this clone: Its cognate antigen is unknown.

The time point here: week 23, last vaccination. Vaccination comprised doses that each held 300 ug of mutant IDH1 20-mer peptide, plus topical imiquimod. Whole-study results and caveats: It was 93.3% of patients that developed vaccine-induced immune responses. Pseudoprogression apparently tracked independently of changes in top peripheral T cell clonotypes.

Clones were read by immunoSEQ multiplex PCR, and TCRdb kept only the in-frame ones, dropping some. The sample lists 60,000 to 85,000 clones, more than 80% seen once, with approximately 0.8% in the top ten. The specimen was PBMCs, collected from a glioma patient whose treatment included an IDH1 peptide vaccine. The clonotype originates from a woman aged 45-65 years with glioma.

CDR3: CSAADRPEAFF. DNA of the CDR3: TGCAGTGCTGCCGACAGGCCAGAAGCTTTCTTT. V is TRBV20-1 and J is TRBJ1-1; TRBD1 is a possible D gene (6 bases). Germline lookup yields CDR1 DFQATT and CDR2 SNEGSKA (reference sequence). The CDR3 length is 11 residues. The V end was cut by 5 bases, the J end by 8 bases, with 12 bases between.